This T cell receptor beta chain comes out of a study of shared clonotypes between healthy human individuals. Libraries were prepared by immunoSEQ multiplex PCR; TCRdb keeps only in-frame clonotypes and omits some of them. The data contain 2,500,000 or so clones, approximately 92% of them singletons. With V trimmed by 4 bases and J by 1 base, 5 bases remained unmatched. The CDR3 is 15 amino acids. Germline V gives CDR1 SGHRS, CDR2 YFSETQ. The specimen sequenced was naive CD4+ T cells sorted from blood. Described subset: CD45RA+ positively selected. The origin of this receptor is a man between 18 and 29 years old in good health. The chain uses TRBV5-1 and TRBJ2-1; 7 bases are a match to TRBD2. This CDR3 reads CASSRAGRSYNEQFF. CDR3 DNA: TGCGCCAGCAGCCGAGCGGGGAGGTCCTACAATGAGCAGTTCTTC.